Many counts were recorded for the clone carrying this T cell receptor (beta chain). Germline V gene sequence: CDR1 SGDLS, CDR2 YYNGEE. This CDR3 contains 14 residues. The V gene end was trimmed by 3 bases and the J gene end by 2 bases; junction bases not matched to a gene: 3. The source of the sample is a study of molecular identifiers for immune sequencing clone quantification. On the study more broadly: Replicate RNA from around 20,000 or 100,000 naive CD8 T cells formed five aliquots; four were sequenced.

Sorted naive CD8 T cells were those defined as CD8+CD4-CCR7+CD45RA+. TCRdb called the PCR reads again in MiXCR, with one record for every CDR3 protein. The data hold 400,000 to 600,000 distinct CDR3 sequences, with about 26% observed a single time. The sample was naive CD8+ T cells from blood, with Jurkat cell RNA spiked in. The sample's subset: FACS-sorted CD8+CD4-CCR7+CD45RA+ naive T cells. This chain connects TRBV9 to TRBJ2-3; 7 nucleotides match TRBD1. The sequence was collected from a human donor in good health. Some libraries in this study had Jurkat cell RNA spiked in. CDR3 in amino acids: CASSARGLTDTQYF. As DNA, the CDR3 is TGTGCCAGCAGCGCTAGGGGGCTCACAGATACGCAGTATTTT.